Here is one TCR beta chain with its context. This entry comes from a study of OX40 agonist ivuxolimab in advanced cancers. On the study more broadly: Ivuxolimab is a fully human IgG2 antibody that activates OX40 (CD134).

Sequenced by immunoSEQ multiplex PCR; TCRdb stores in-frame clones only, minus some. The sample has 45,000 to 65,000 clones; about 85% are singletons. Trimming cost V 3 bases and J 0 bases, with 22 bases left between them. The CDR3 has 18 amino acids. Germline V CDR1 and CDR2: SGHNT, YYREEE (reference sequence). The genes are TRBV5-4 and TRBJ2-7, with D perhaps being TRBD1 or TRBD2 (5 bases each). The starting material was CD4+ or CD8+ T cells sorted from blood, obtained in a trial of the OX40 agonist ivuxolimab. The source of this sequence is an adult with an advanced solid tumor such as melanoma, head and neck, liver or kidney cancer. The CDR3 is CASSSGAARDLSSYEQYF. The CDR3 nucleotides are TGTGCCAGCAGCTCCGGCGCGGCCCGGGACCTTAGCTCCTACGAGCAGTACTTC.